This is a list of T cell receptor beta chains from one sample in a study of cytomegalovirus exposure and HLA in healthy donors. The table came from immunoSEQ multiplex PCR; TCRdb's copy has only in-frame clones and leaves some out. The table has 100,000 or so clones, more than 75% seen once. The sample was PBMCs. The receptors were sampled from a woman aged 45-59 years in good health and CMV-seropositive. Each CDR3 is given with its conserved first and last residue. D genes are given only for firm matches. The size entry is marked missing in some rows and otherwise reads once, few, many or a size class.

J	size	D	V	length	CDR3	DNA
TRBJ1-4	NA	NA	TRBV4-2	12	CASSQDQVKLFF	TGTGCCAGCAGCCAAGATCAGGTAAAACTGTTTTTT
TRBJ1-2	few	TRBD1	TRBV29-1	13	CSVPDRANYGYTF	TGCAGCGTACCAGACAGGGCAAACTATGGCTACACCTTC
TRBJ1-6	NA	NA	TRBV25-1	16	CASSEYPNSYNSPLHF	TGTGCCAGCAGTGAATATCCAAACTCCTATAATTCACCCCTCCACTTT
TRBJ1-5	few	NA	TRBV6-1	13	CASTESGDQPQHF	TGTGCCAGCACCGAAAGCGGAGATCAGCCCCAGCATTTT
TRBJ2-1	NA	NA	TRBV7-9	16	CASSPIPGEIYNEQFF	TGTGCCAGCAGCCCTATTCCAGGGGAGATCTACAATGAGCAGTTCTTC
TRBJ2-2	NA	TRBD1	TRBV6-1	15	CASSEPGGRTGELFF	TGTGCCAGCAGTGAGCCAGGGGGCAGGACCGGGGAGCTGTTTTTT
TRBJ2-7	few	TRBD2	TRBV11-2	12	CASSWDYYEQYF	TGTGCCAGCAGCTGGGACTACTACGAGCAGTACTTC
TRBJ2-5	NA	NA	TRBV11-3	13	CASSLVQQETQYF	TGTGCCAGCAGCTTAGTACAGCAAGAGACCCAGTACTTC
TRBJ1-2	NA	NA	TRBV7-9	14	CASRLAGYRDGYTF	TGTGCCAGCAGATTAGCGGGCTACAGGGATGGCTACACCTTC
TRBJ2-3	NA	TRBD2	TRBV7-6	15	CASSLGAGGTDTQYF	TGTGCCAGCAGCTTAGGTGCGGGGGGGACAGATACGCAGTATTTT
TRBJ2-1	NA	TRBD1	TRBV29-1	19	CSVELSDRGPFLTHNEQFF	TGCAGCGTTGAGTTGTCGGACAGGGGCCCTTTCTTAACCCACAATGAGCAGTTCTTC
TRBJ2-1	NA	NA	TRBV5-1	12	CASSSSVFEQFF	TGCGCCAGCAGCTCCTCAGTCTTTGAGCAGTTCTTC
TRBJ1-1	NA	NA	TRBV19	14	CASSILERDPEAFF	TGTGCCAGTAGTATCCTTGAGCGGGACCCTGAAGCTTTCTTT
TRBJ2-5	NA	NA	TRBV2	11	CASSGRETQYF	TGTGCCAGCAGTGGGCGGGAGACCCAGTACTTC
TRBJ2-7	NA	TRBD1	TRBV4-1	15	CASSAGAGGPYEQYF	TGCGCCAGTAGCGCCGGGGCAGGGGGACCCTACGAGCAGTACTTC
TRBJ1-1	NA	TRBD1	TRBV18	16	CASSPGTDLLNTEAFF	TGTGCCAGCTCACCTGGGACAGATCTTCTGAACACTGAAGCTTTCTTT
TRBJ1-1	once	NA	TRBV2	12	CASNRLNTEAFF	TGTGCCAGCAACAGGCTGAACACTGAAGCTTTCTTT
TRBJ1-6	NA	NA	TRBV7-2	16	CASSLSPGSPISPLHF	TGTGCCAGCAGCTTAAGTCCGGGAAGCCCAATTTCACCCCTCCACTTT
TRBJ1-6	NA	TRBD1	TRBV7-9	17	CASSRINRGARGSPLHF	TGTGCCAGCAGTCGCATCAACAGGGGGGCAAGAGGTTCACCCCTCCACTTT
TRBJ1-2	once	NA	TRBV5-1	18	CASSLGTASFRPNYGYTF	TGCGCCAGCAGCTTGGGGACAGCTTCCTTTAGACCTAACTATGGCTACACCTTC
TRBJ2-1	once	TRBD2	TRBV9	18	CASSPLGSSGISYNEQFF	TGTGCCAGCAGCCCCCTGGGGAGTAGCGGGATTTCCTACAATGAGCAGTTCTTC
TRBJ2-3	NA	NA	TRBV19	16	CASSPNPSPSTDTQYF	TGTGCCAGTAGTCCTAATCCTTCCCCTAGCACAGATACGCAGTATTTT
TRBJ1-3	NA	NA	TRBV29-1	13	CSVVFAVANTIYF	TGCAGCGTGGTCTTCGCGGTCGCGAACACCATATATTTT
TRBJ2-1	NA	TRBD2	TRBV29-1	15	CSVDIWGGKINEQFF	TGCAGCGTTGATATCTGGGGGGGAAAGATCAATGAGCAGTTCTTC